This T cell receptor beta chain comes out of a study of type 1 and type 2 diabetes patients. Whole-study context: Across the study, about 19,000,000 paired-end reads were produced. Findings of the study overall: Type 2 diabetes and control samples shared highly correlated V and J usage, averaging around 0.97. In type 2 diabetes, highly-expanded CD4+ clones took a median roughly 4% of reads.

Concerning this clonotype itself: Its antigen is as yet unknown.

PCR was run on genomic DNA. The TCR beta CDR3 region was amplified using 30 forward and 13 reverse primers. In TCRdb, the multiplex PCR reads were re-called with MiXCR into one record per CDR3 protein. Seen here are more than 250,000 distinct CDR3 sequences, around 47% observed once, and the top ten hold roughly an eighth. Source material: peripheral blood mononuclear cells (PBMCs). The receptor comes from a man younger than 35 with type 2 diabetes.

CDR3 residues: CSVNPQGKETQYF. In DNA, the CDR3 is TGCAGCGTAAATCCCCAGGGTAAAGAGACCCAGTACTTC. The V and J genes are TRBV29-1 and TRBJ2-5; weak D call: TRBD1 (5 bases). Between the trimmed V and J ends, which lost 6 bases and 3 bases, there was a span of 14 bases. Germline loops: CDR1 SQVTM, CDR2 ANQGSEA. There are 13 residues in the CDR3.